A single sample is the source of the 9 T cell receptor beta chains below, sequenced in a study of cytomegalovirus exposure and HLA in healthy donors. Use of 60 Vbeta and 13 Jbeta primers characterized the PCR. Generated by immunoSEQ multiplex PCR, the TCRdb table keeps only in-frame clones and is missing some. Found here are some 170,000 clones, about four fifths of them singletons; the top ten hold around 3%. The material sequenced was PBMCs. These TCRs come from a male donor in good health and CMV-seronegative.

The V and J genes are TRBV7-3 and TRBJ2-7; a weak D match, TRBD1 (6 bases). The CDR3 runs 16 residues. Germline V gene lookup returns CDR1 SGHTA and CDR2 FQGTGA. V lost 4 bases and J lost 5, with 21 bases in between. The CDR3 protein is CASSSSPPGRGHEQYF. The CDR3 nucleotides are TGTGCCAGCAGCTCCAGCCCCCCCGGCAGGGGACACGAGCAGTACTTC.

CDR3 amino acids: CASSEGQGQQPQHF. The CDR3 DNA follows: TGTGCCAGCAGTGAAGGACAGGGACAACAGCCCCAGCATTTT. The chain carries TRBV6-1 and TRBJ1-5; 7 bases agree with TRBD1. The trim removed 1 base at V and 7 bases at J, leaving 4 bases unmatched. CDR3 length equals 14 residues. Germline CDR1 MNHNS, CDR2 SASEGT.

The V and J genes are TRBV5-1 and TRBJ1-5; TRBD1 matches at 7 bases. V lost 4 bases and J lost 0; bases outside the gene matches: 4. The CDR3 covers 15 residues. Germline values: CDR1 SGHRS, CDR2 YFSETQ. CDR3 nucleotide sequence: TGCGCCAGCAGCCCGACAGGGTATAGCAATCAGCCCCAGCATTTT. The encoded protein is CASSPTGYSNQPQHF. Combining the CDR3 with reference TRBV5-1 and TRBJ1-5 gives the whole variable domain KAGVTQTPRYLIKTRGQQVTLSCSPISGHRSVSWYQQTPGQGLQFLFEYFSETQRNKGNFPGRFSGRQFSNSRSEMNVSTLELGDSALYLCASSPTGYSNQPQHFGDGTRLSIL.

The chain is built from TRBV5-1 and TRBJ1-6, with TRBD1 identical over 8 bases. Germline V gene sequence: CDR1 SGHRS, CDR2 YFSETQ. CDR3 length equals 14 residues. V trimming: 4 bases; J trimming: 10 bases; junction bases outside the gene matches: 7. The CDR3 DNA reads as TGCGCCAGCAGCCCCCGGACAGGGAACTCACCCCTCCACTTT. Translating it yields CASSPRTGNSPLHF.

The rearrangement uses TRBV9 and TRBJ2-1; 7 bases match TRBD2. J was trimmed by 9 bases and V by 0 bases; bases with no gene match: 3. CDR3 size: 13 residues. Germline assignment: CDR1 SGDLS and CDR2 YYNGEE. In nucleotides, the CDR3 is TGTGCCAGCAGCGTAGGGGGGAGGGGTGAGCAGTTCTTC. It codes for CASSVGGRGEQFF.

This chain joins TRBV2 and TRBJ2-7; 7 nucleotides agree with TRBD1. The length of the CDR3 is 14 residues. Germline V CDR1 and CDR2: SNHLY, FYNNEI. V shed 7 bases and J 5 bases; nucleotides not matched to a gene: 11. This CDR3 reads CASNLEQGPNEQYF. The CDR3 DNA is TGTGCCAGCAATCTAGAACAGGGGCCCAACGAGCAGTACTTC.

This clone was seen a handful of times. The chain couples TRBV6-5 to TRBJ2-3, with D unclear. The CDR3 consists of 14 residues. The germline V gene encodes CDR1 MNHEY and CDR2 SVGAGI. V lost 4 bases, J lost 1 base, and 9 bases lay in between. In DNA form, the CDR3 reads TGTGCCAGCAGTTCTTCACCAGGCACAGATACGCAGTATTTT. This translates into CASSSSPGTDTQYF.

This clone was counted a few times. V gene TRBV7-9 combines with J gene TRBJ1-5; TRBD1 agrees at 10 bases. The CDR3 extends over 18 amino acids. V dropped 3 bases and J dropped 2; count of bases not matched to a gene: 10. Germline V gives CDR1 SEHNR, CDR2 FQNEAQ (reference sequence). The CDR3 sequence is CASSFPGTGEVGNQPQHF. The CDR3, as DNA: TGTGCCAGCAGCTTCCCCGGGACAGGGGAGGTGGGCAATCAGCCCCAGCATTTT.

The chain combines TRBV28 with TRBJ1-5; 8 bases are shared with TRBD1. The CDR3 totals 17 residues. V shed 5 bases, J shed 4 bases, and the junction held 13 bases outside the gene matches. Germline loops: CDR1 MDHEN, CDR2 SYDVKM. The CDR3 DNA is TGTGCCAGCAGTCGTACGTCGATGGACAGGGTGAATCAGCCCCAGCATTTT. Translation gives CASSRTSMDRVNQPQHF.